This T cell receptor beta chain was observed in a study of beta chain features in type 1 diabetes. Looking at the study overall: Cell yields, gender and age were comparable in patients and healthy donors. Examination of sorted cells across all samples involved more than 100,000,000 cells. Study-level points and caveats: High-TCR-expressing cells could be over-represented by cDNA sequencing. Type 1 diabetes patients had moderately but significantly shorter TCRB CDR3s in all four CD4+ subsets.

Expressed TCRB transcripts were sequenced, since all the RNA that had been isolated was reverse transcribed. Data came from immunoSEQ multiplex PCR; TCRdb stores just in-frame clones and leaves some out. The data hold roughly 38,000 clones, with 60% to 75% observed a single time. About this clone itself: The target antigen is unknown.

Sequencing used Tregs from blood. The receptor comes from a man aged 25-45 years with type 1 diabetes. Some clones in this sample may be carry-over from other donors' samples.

The CDR3 protein is CSVNQGTSVEIEQFF. The DNA of the CDR3 is TGCAGCGTTAATCAGGGGACTAGCGTGGAGATTGAGCAGTTCTTC. This rearrangement joins TRBV29-1 to TRBJ2-1, with 10 bases aligning to TRBD2. From germline, CDR1 is SQVTM and CDR2 ANQGSEA. The CDR3 length is 15 residues. Germline trimming cut 5 bases from V and 9 bases from J; bases unmatched to any gene: 13.